The rows below give T cell receptor beta chains drawn from one sample of a study of shared clonotypes between healthy human individuals. TCRdb's copy holds only in-frame clones and misses some; the assay was immunoSEQ multiplex PCR. Of more than 450,000 clones listed, 79% are singletons. Sequencing was carried out using PBMCs. The receptors derive from a woman aged 40 to 50 in good health. Some clones in this sample may be carry-over from other donors' samples. Both conserved end residues are part of each CDR3. A D gene is named only where the DNA matches it firmly. Size is omitted from some rows. Given values are once, few, many or a class for expanded clones.

cdr3_nt	cdr3_aa	v_call	j_call	d_call	clone_size
TGTGCCAGCAGCGTAGCCCCAGAAACCGGGGAGCTGTTTTTT	CASSVAPETGELFF	TRBV9	TRBJ2-2	-	-
TGTGCCAGCAGGGTTGGCAGTAGCATAGAGCCCCAGCATTTT	CASRVGSSIEPQHF	TRBV2	TRBJ1-5	-	-
TGTGCCAGTAGTATAGGGGGCAGCCAAGAGACCCAGTACTTC	CASSIGGSQETQYF	TRBV19	TRBJ2-5	-	-
TGTGCCAGCAGCCCTAGGGGTCTAGCGGGAGTTGTCACAGATACGCAGTATTTT	CASSPRGLAGVVTDTQYF	TRBV11-2	TRBJ2-3	TRBD2	once
TGTGCCAGCACCCCCCCCAGGGGGGGCCGCAATCAGCCCCAGCATTTT	CASTPPRGGRNQPQHF	TRBV28	TRBJ1-5	TRBD1	few
TGTGCCAGCTCACCTCGTCCCGGGACAGGGTCGGGGGACACCGGGGAGCTGTTTTTT	CASSPRPGTGSGDTGELFF	TRBV18	TRBJ2-2	TRBD1	-
TGTGCCAGCAGCCTAATATATTCCAGGGCTTTCTTT	CASSLIYSRAFF	TRBV7-2	TRBJ1-1	-	few
TGTGCCACCAGCAGAGATCACCCCGGACAGGTCGGAGAGACCCAGTACTTC	CATSRDHPGQVGETQYF	TRBV15	TRBJ2-5	TRBD1	-
TGTGCCAGTAGTATCTTTGGCAGTTATAGCAATCAGCCCCAGCATTTT	CASSIFGSYSNQPQHF	TRBV19	TRBJ1-5	-	-
TGCGCCAGCAGCCAAGGAGACAACAATCAGCCCCAGCATTTT	CASSQGDNNQPQHF	TRBV4-1	TRBJ1-5	-	-
TGTGCCAGCAGCTTAGGAAGGGTTTTAAACACCGGGGAGCTGTTTTTT	CASSLGRVLNTGELFF	TRBV7-9	TRBJ2-2	-	-
TGTGCCAGCAGTCTCGGAGCGGGCCAATCCTACGAGCAGTACTTC	CASSLGAGQSYEQYF	TRBV5-4	TRBJ2-7	-	-
TGTGCCAGCTCACCACGCGCGTCAGGGAACTACGAGCAGTACTTC	CASSPRASGNYEQYF	TRBV18	TRBJ2-7	-	-
TGTGCCAGCAGCTGGACCGGGACAGGGGAATACGAGCAGTACTTC	CASSWTGTGEYEQYF	TRBV11-2	TRBJ2-7	TRBD1	-
TGCGCCAGCAGCCAATTAGGGACCCCCGGGTTCGAGCAGTACTTC	CASSQLGTPGFEQYF	TRBV4-1	TRBJ2-7	-	-
TGTGCCAGTAGTATAGATGATTGGGGTCAGCCCCAGCATTTT	CASSIDDWGQPQHF	TRBV19	TRBJ1-5	-	few
TGCAGCGCGGCTCAGAACTCCTACGAGCAGTACTTC	CSAAQNSYEQYF	TRBV29-1	TRBJ2-7	-	-
TGTGCCAGCTCACCGGGACTAGCGTACAATGAGCAGTTCTTC	CASSPGLAYNEQFF	TRBV18	TRBJ2-1	TRBD2	once
TGTGCCAGCATCAGGACAGGGTACACCGGGGAGCTGTTTTTT	CASIRTGYTGELFF	TRBV28	TRBJ2-2	TRBD1	-
TGCGCCAGCAGCCCGGAGAGCGGGAGGGCCTCCGAGCAGTACTTC	CASSPESGRASEQYF	TRBV5-1	TRBJ2-7	TRBD2	-
TGTGCCAGCAGTAGAAGTCCGCTCTACGAGCAGTACTTC	CASSRSPLYEQYF	TRBV6-1	TRBJ2-7	-	-
TGTGCCAGTCGTGGCGGGAGGGCCTACAATGAGCAGTTCTTC	CASRGGRAYNEQFF	TRBV19	TRBJ2-1	TRBD2	-
TGTGCCAGCAGCCGGACTAGCGGGACTGGCACCGGGGAGCTGTTTTTT	CASSRTSGTGTGELFF	TRBV14	TRBJ2-2	TRBD2	-
TGTGCCAGCAGCTTAAGTCAGGGGCGAGAGCAGTACTTC	CASSLSQGREQYF	TRBV7-3	TRBJ2-7	-	-
TGTGCCAGCAGCTTAGGGGGACTAGCGGGGATCTACGAGCAGTACTTC	CASSLGGLAGIYEQYF	TRBV7-2	TRBJ2-7	TRBD2	-
TGTGCCAGCAGCCGAGGGCTAGCGGGAATCAGGGGGGAGCTGTTTTTT	CASSRGLAGIRGELFF	TRBV7-3	TRBJ2-2	TRBD2	-